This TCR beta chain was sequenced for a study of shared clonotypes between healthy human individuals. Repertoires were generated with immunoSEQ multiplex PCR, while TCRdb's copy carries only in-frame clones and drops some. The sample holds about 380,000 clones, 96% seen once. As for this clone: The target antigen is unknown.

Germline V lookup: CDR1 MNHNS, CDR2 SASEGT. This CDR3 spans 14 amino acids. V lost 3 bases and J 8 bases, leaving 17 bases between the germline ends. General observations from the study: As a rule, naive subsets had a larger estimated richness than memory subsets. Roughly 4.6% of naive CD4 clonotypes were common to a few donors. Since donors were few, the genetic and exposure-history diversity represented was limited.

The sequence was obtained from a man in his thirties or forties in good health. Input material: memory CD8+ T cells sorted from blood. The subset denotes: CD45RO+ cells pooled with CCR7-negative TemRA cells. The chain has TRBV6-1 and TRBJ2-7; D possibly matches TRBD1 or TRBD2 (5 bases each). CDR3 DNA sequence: TGTGCCAGCAGTGAGTCCACTGGGGGAAGGCAGCAGTACTTC. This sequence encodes CASSESTGGRQQYF.